The present T cell receptor (beta chain) was sequenced within a study of cytomegalovirus exposure and HLA in healthy donors. The CDR3 totals 14 residues. Deletions cut 2 bases from V and 8 bases from J, with 15 bases between. Germline CDR1 is MNHEY and CDR2 is SMNVEV (reference sequence). This clone was counted once. The assay was immunoSEQ multiplex PCR, and TCRdb's table has in-frame clones only and misses some. The table includes some 130,000 clones, less than 90% detected once. The chain has TRBV27 and TRBJ1-2; D call uncertain. The clonotype originates from a man aged 18 to 30 in good health and CMV-seronegative. Sequenced sample: PBMCs. The CDR3 DNA reads TGTGCCAGCAGTTTAATGTCAGGTTTCTACGGCTACACCTTC. Its translation is CASSLMSGFYGYTF.